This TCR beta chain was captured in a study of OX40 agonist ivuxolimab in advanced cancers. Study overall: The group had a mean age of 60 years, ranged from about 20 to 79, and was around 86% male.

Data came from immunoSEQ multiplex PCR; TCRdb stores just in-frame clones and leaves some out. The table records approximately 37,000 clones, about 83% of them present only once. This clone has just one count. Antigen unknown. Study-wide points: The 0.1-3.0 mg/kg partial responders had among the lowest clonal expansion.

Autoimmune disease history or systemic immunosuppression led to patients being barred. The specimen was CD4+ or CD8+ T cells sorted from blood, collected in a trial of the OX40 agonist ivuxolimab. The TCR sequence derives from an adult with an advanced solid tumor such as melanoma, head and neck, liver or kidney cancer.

The CDR3 DNA sequence: TGCGCCAGCAGCGCCGGGACAGGGCTGTACGAGCAGTACTTC. Protein sequence: CASSAGTGLYEQYF. The chain links TRBV5-1 to TRBJ2-7; TRBD1 matches at 9 bases. This CDR3 spans 14 amino acids. V shed 4 bases and J 4 bases; nucleotides not matched to a gene: 6. The germline V gene has CDR1 SGHRS and CDR2 YFSETQ.